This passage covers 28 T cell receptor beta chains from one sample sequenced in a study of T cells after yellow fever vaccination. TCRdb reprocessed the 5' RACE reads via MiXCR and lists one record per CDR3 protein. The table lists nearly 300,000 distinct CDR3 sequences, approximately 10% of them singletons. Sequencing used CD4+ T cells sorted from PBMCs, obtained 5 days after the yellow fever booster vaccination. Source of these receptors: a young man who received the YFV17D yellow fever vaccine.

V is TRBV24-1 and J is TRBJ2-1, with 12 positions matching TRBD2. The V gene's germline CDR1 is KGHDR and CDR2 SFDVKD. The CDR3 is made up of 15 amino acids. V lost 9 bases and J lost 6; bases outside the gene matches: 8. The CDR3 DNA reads TGTGCCACCGGGGGAACTAGCGGGGGGACCAATGAGCAGTTCTTC. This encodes CATGGTSGGTNEQFF.

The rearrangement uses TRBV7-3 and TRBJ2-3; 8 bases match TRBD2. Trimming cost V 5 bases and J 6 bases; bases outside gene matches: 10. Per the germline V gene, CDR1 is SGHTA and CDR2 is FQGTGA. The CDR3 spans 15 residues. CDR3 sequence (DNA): TGTGCCAGCAGCCGGGGGGGCGCAATGTCCGATACGCAGTATTTT. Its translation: CASSRGGAMSDTQYF.

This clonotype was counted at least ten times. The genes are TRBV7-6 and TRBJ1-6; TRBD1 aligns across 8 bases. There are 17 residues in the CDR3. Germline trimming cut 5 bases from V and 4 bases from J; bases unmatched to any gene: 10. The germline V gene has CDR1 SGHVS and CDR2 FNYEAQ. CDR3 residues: CASSPGPGGSYNSPLHF. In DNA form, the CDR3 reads TGTGCCAGCAGCCCCGGGCCAGGGGGCTCGTATAATTCACCCCTCCACTTT.

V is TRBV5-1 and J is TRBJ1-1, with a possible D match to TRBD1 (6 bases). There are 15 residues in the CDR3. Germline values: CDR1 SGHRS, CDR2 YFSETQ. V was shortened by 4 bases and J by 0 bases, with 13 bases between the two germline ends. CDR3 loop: CASSRGQFLNTEAFF. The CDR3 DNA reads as TGCGCCAGCAGCCGCGGACAGTTCTTGAACACTGAAGCTTTCTTT.

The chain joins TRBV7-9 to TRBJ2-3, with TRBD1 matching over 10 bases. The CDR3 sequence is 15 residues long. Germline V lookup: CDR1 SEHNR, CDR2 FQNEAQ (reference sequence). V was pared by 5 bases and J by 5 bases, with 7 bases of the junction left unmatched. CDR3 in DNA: TGTGCCAGCAGCCTCGGGACAGGGGTTGTAGATACGCAGTATTTT. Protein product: CASSLGTGVVDTQYF.

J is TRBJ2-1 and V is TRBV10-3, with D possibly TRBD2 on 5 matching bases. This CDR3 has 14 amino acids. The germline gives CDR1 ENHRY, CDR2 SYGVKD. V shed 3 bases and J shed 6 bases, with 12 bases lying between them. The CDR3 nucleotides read TGTGCCATCAGTGAAATTCGGGCGGGCAATGAGCAGTTCTTC. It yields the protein CAISEIRAGNEQFF.

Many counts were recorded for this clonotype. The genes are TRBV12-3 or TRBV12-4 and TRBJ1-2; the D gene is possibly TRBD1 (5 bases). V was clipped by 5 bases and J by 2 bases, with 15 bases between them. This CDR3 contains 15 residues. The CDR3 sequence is CASSIRTLPNYGYTF. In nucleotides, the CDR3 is TGTGCCAGCAGTATAAGGACACTCCCCAACTATGGCTACACCTTC.

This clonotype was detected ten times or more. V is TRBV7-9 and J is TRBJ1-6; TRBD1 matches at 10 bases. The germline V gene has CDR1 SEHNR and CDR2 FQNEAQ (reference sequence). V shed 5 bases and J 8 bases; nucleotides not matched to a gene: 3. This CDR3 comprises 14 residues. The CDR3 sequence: CASSLGQGDSPLHF. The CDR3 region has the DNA TGTGCCAGCAGCCTCGGACAGGGGGATTCACCCCTCCACTTT.

CDR3 sequence reads: CIAPDRGHTEAFF. Here the CDR3 DNA reads TGCATTGCCCCGGACAGGGGGCACACTGAAGCTTTCTTT. The chain couples TRBV20-1 to TRBJ1-1, with 11 nucleotides matching TRBD1. The CDR3 covers 13 residues. CDR1 is DFQATT and CDR2 is SNEGSKA in the germline V gene (reference sequence).

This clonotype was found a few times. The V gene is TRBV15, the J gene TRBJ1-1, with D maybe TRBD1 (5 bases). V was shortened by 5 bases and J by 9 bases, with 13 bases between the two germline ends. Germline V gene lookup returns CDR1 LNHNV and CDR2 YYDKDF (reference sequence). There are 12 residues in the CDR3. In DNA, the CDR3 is TGTGCCACCAGCGGGGGGTTCCCGAAAGCTTTCTTT. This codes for CATSGGFPKAFF.

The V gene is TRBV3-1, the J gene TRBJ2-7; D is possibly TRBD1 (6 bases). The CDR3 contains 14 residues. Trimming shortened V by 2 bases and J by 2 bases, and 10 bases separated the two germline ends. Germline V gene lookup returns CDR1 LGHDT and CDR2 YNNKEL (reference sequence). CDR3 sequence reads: CASSQLWGPYEQYF. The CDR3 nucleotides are TGTGCCAGCAGCCAATTGTGGGGGCCCTACGAGCAGTACTTC.

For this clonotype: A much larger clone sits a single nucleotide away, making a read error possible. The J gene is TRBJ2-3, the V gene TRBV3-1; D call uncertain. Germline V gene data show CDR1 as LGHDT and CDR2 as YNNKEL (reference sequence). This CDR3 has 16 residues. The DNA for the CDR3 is TGTGCCAACAGCCAAGTTGGTCCTAGGTTAGGAGATACGCAGTATTTT. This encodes CANSQVGPRLGDTQYF.

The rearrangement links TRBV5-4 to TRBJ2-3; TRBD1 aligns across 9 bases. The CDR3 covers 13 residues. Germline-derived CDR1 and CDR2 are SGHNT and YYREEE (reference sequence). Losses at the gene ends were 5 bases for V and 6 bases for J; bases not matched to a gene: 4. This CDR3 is CASRGQGSDTQYF. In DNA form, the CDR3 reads TGTGCCAGCAGAGGACAGGGGTCGGATACGCAGTATTTT. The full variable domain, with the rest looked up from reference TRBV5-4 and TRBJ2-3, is ETGVTQSPTHLIKTRGQQVTLRCSSQSGHNTVSWYQQALGQGPQFIFQYYREEENGRGNFPPRFSGLQFPNYSSELNVNALELDDSALYLCASRGQGSDTQYFGPGTRLTVL.

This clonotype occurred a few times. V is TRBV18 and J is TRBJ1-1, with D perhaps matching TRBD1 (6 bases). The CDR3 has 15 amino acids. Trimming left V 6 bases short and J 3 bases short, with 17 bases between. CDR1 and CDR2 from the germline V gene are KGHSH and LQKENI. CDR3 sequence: CASSRNAQGDTEAFF. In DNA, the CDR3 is TGTGCCAGCTCTCGAAATGCACAGGGCGACACTGAAGCTTTCTTT.

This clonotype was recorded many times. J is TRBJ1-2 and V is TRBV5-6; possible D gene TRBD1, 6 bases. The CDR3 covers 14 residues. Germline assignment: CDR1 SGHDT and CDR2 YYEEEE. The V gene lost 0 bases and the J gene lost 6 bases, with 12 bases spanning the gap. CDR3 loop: CASSLDRVFDGYTF. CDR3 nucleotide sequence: TGTGCCAGCAGCTTGGACAGGGTTTTTGATGGCTACACCTTC.

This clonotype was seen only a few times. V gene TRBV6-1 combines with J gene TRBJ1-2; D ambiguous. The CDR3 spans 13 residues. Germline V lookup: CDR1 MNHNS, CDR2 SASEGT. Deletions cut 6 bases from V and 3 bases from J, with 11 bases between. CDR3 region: CASRREQDYGYTF. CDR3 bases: TGTGCCAGCAGGAGGGAGCAGGACTATGGCTACACCTTC.

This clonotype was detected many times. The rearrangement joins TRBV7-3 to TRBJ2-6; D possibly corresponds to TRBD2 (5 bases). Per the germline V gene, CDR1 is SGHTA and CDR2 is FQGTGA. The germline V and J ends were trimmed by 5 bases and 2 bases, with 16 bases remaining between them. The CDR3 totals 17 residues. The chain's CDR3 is CASSVNGAGTGANVLTF. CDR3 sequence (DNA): TGTGCCAGCAGCGTGAACGGCGCGGGCACTGGGGCCAACGTCCTGACTTTC. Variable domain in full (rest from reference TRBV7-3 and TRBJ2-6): GAGVSQTPSNKVTEKGKYVELRCDPISGHTALYWYRQSLGQGPEFLIYFQGTGAADDSGLPNDRFFAVRPEGSVSTLKIQRTERGDSAVYLCASSVNGAGTGANVLTFGAGSRLTVL.

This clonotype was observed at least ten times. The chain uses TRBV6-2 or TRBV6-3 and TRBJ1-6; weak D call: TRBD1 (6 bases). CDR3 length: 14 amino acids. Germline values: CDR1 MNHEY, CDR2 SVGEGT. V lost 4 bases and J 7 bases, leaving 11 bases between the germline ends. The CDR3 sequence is CASSLQGGNSPLHF. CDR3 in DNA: TGTGCCAGCAGTTTACAGGGTGGCAATTCACCCCTCCACTTT.

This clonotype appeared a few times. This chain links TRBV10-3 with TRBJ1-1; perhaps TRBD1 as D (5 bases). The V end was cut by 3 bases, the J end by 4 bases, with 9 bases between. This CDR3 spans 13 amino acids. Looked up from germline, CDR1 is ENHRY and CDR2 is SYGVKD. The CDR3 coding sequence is TGTGCCATCAGTGAACAGGCGGGCACTGAAGCTTTCTTT. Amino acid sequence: CAISEQAGTEAFF.

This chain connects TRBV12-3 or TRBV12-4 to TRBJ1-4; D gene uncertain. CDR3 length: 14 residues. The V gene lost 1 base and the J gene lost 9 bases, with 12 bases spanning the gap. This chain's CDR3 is CASSLGGSAKKLFF. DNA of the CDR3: TGTGCCAGCAGTTTAGGGGGATCGGCGAAAAAACTGTTTTTT.

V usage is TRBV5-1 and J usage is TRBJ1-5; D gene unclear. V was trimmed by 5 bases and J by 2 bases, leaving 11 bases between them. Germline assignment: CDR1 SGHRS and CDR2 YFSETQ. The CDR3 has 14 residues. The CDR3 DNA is TGCGCCAGCAGTATTGGGTCTGGCAATCAGCCCCAGCATTTT. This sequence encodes CASSIGSGNQPQHF.

CDR3 region: CASSRGQGRGYTF. In DNA form, the CDR3 reads TGTGCCAGCAGCCGGGGACAGGGAAGGGGCTACACCTTC. V and J are TRBV7-2 and TRBJ1-2, with 9 positions matching TRBD1. Trimming took 5 bases from V and 8 from J; bases not matched to a gene: 6. Germline V lookup: CDR1 SGHTA, CDR2 FQGNSA. The CDR3 loop spans 13 amino acids.

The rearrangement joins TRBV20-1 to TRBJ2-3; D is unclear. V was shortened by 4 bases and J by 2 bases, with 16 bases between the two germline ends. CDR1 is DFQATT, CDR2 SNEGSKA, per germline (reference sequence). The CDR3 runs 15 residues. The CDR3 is CSAIDSRDFTDTQYF. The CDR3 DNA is TGCAGTGCTATAGACTCCCGAGACTTCACAGATACGCAGTATTTT.

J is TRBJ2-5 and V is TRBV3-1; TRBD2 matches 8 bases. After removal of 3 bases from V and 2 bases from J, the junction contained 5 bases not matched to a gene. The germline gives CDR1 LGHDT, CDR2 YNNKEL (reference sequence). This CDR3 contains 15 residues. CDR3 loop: CASSHLGGGQETQYF. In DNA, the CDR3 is TGTGCCAGCAGCCATCTGGGCGGGGGGCAAGAGACCCAGTACTTC.

Here the CDR3 DNA reads TGTGCCATCAGTGACGTCAAACGCACCGCTAACTATGGCTACACCTTC. Translating it yields CAISDVKRTANYGYTF. The rearrangement uses TRBV10-3 and TRBJ1-2; D is unclear. The CDR3 has 16 residues. The V end was cut by 3 bases, the J end by 0 bases, with 14 bases between. Germline V CDR1 and CDR2: ENHRY, SYGVKD.

CDR3 region: CASSRGEGGDTQYF. CDR3 nucleotides: TGTGCCAGCAGCCGAGGCGAGGGCGGAGATACGCAGTATTTT. The gene calls are TRBV3-1 and TRBJ2-3; tentative D call: TRBD2 (5 bases). Germline-derived CDR1 and CDR2 are LGHDT and YNNKEL (reference sequence). V dropped 4 bases and J dropped 5 bases, with 13 bases sitting between them. The CDR3 totals 14 residues.

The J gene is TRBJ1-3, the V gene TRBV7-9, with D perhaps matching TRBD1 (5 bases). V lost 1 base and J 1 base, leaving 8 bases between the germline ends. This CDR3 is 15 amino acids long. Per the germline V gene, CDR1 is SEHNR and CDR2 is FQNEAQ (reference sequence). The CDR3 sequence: CASSLDWGSGNTIYF. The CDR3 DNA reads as TGTGCCAGCAGCTTAGATTGGGGGTCTGGAAACACCATATATTTT.

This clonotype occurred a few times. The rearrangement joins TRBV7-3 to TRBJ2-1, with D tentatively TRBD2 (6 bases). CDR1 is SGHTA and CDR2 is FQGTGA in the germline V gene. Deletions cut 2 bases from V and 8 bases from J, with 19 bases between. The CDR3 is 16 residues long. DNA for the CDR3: TGTGCCAGCAGCTTAGGGAGGCCCGCGGCGGGATATGAGCAGTTCTTC. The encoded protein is CASSLGRPAAGYEQFF.